The TCR beta chain described here comes from a study of HIV-infected patients and healthy controls. This clonotype is medium-sized in the sample. V dropped 3 bases and J dropped 7; count of bases not matched to a gene: 6. Germline V lookup: CDR1 LNHDA, CDR2 SQIVND (reference sequence). The CDR3 loop spans 15 amino acids. The repertoire came from unfractionated whole blood and reflected all unsorted peripheral T cells. Alpha and beta constant-region primers primed reverse transcription of around 500 ng RNA. Using multiplexing indices, alpha and beta chain libraries were generated apart by chain-specific third strand synthesis. Each CDR3 protein is one row after TCRdb ran MiXCR on the 5' RACE reads. The sample has 9,900 or so distinct CDR3 sequences; around 5.2% are singletons.

The sample was blood, taken before antiretroviral therapy. The rearrangement links TRBV19 to TRBJ1-5; the match to TRBD1 covers 10 bases. The source of this sequence is an adult with HIV infection. CDR3 nucleotide sequence: TGTGCCAGTAGTATGACAGGGGGCTTTTCGCAGCCCCAGCATTTT. It codes for CASSMTGGFSQPQHF.